The present T cell receptor (beta chain) was sequenced within a study of blood T cells in healthy people across ages. This CDR3 contains 13 residues. The germline V gene encodes CDR1 SNHLY and CDR2 FYNNEI. Using a J-beta primer mix together with a sample-barcoded 5' primer, a second PCR was run for about 7 to 12 cycles. TCRdb passed the 5' RACE reads through MiXCR, listing each CDR3 protein once. The sample includes hundreds of thousands of distinct CDR3 sequences, 20% to 25% of them seen just once. The data also belong to a second study, concerning T cells of mothers and their children.

The chain recombines TRBV2 with TRBJ2-5; D unresolved. The DNA end is a closer match to TRBJ2-7, so the J assignment may be wrong. The sequencing sample was made of blood. The receptor's source is a boy aged 10-17 years in good health. The CDR3 reads CASSAADSYEQYF. DNA of the CDR3: TGTGCCAGCAGTGCAGCCGACTCCTACGAGCAGTACTTC.